The clone carrying this T cell receptor (beta chain) has just one count. Its antigen is currently unknown. Study donors comprised healthy, HIV-negative adults devoid of recent acute infection or vaccination. The donors, all of them Caucasian adults, lived in Nashville, Tennessee. The data are from a study of shared clonotypes between healthy human individuals. Whole-study findings and limits: Donor clonotype sharing was expected to depend on sequencing depth.

Samples underwent the assay at deep level. Assay used: immunoSEQ multiplex PCR; TCRdb lists only in-frame clones, some missing. The sample contains over 850,000 clones, approximately 78% of which appear only once. This TCR came from a man aged 18 to 35 in good health. Some clones in this sample may be carry-over from other donors' samples. The material sequenced was memory CD4+ T cells from PBMCs. Indicated subset: CD45RA-negative fraction.

CDR3 in DNA: TGTGCCAGCAGCAAAGACCGGGCCCCATCCCTCTATGGCTACACCTTC. Residues: CASSKDRAPSLYGYTF. The V gene is TRBV21-1, the J gene TRBJ1-2. TRBV21-1 is assigned pseudogene status. This CDR3 spans 16 amino acids.